This T cell receptor (beta chain) was obtained from a study of T cells after yellow fever vaccination (dated by TCRdb to between 2017 and 2020). With regard to the full study: Libraries from fractions with low cell numbers were prepared with the SMART-Seq v4 Ultra Low Input RNA kit. Two healthy male donors made up the cohort, one aged 18 to 29 years and the other aged 30 to 40 years. To follow T-cell clones before and after both primary and booster YFV17D yellow fever vaccination, bulk TCR alpha and beta repertoires underwent longitudinal sequencing. Blood was collected at multiple timepoints before and after primary and secondary immunization, and bulk PBMC replicates and cell subsets were isolated. Overall study results and their limits: Computational filtering was needed because FACS-sorted repertoires could contain abundant contaminating clonotypes from the bulk population. Most clones expanded after primary vaccination were re-detected after the booster (approximately 96% of CD4 and approximately 85% of CD8), suggesting broad memory maintenance. The secondary T-cell response was found to be weaker but faster than the primary response, with a peak reached on day 5 rather than on day 15. Because the study included only a couple of donors, the extent to which the findings can be generalized is limited. A small fraction of clonotypes showed up in both the CD4 and CD8 compartments, probably as a result of convergent recombination.

The sample was run on an Illumina NovaSeq 6000. TCR cDNA was synthesized by 5'RACE template switching, through which a universal primer site and unique molecular identifiers were introduced. cDNA synthesis was primed from both the TCR alpha and TCR beta constant segments. Libraries were amplified in two PCR steps, with sample barcodes and sequencing adapters added in the second step. Sequencing of the libraries was done on either Illumina HiSeq 2500 (2x100 bp) or NovaSeq (2x150 bp). In the source study's methods: Reads were demultiplexed and collapsed into UMI consensus sequences with MIGEC, and V(D)J alignment was performed with MiXCR. Vaccine-responding clonotypes were identified with edgeR using replicate PBMC samples, with FDR below 0.01 and a log2 fold change above 5 up to day 15 being required. Bulk clonotypes were assigned CD4 or CD8 identity according to which sequenced CD4 or CD8 repertoire held them at higher abundance. In-frame beta chains were kept once TCRdb had trimmed the public reads at Q25 with fastp and called clones with MiXCR. All rows with the same CDR3 protein become a single entry with the most common DNA and genes. The V and J calls reflect TCRdb's pipeline rather than the authors' work. Here the sample has some 260,000 distinct CDR3 sequences; roughly 5.6% occur a single time. The top ten hold about 3.5% of the sample.

The trim is 5 bases for V and 5 bases for J, with a gap of 15 bases between the germline ends. The CDR3 numbers 14 residues from cysteine through phenylalanine. Only the CDR3 part of the read is kept: 42 bases, read in frame from the first base. In the germline V gene, CDR1 corresponds to SGHRS and CDR2 to YFSETQ. The intended sense of this specimen's treatment or condition label: live attenuated yellow fever vaccine strain. A standard Ficoll-Paque protocol was used to isolate PBMCs from peripheral blood. Dynabeads CD4 and CD8 positive selection kits were used to isolate CD4 and CD8 T-cell fractions. TriZol was used to extract RNA from bulk PBMCs, from CD4 and CD8 fractions, and from dextramer-positive and dextramer-negative fractions. This clonotype was observed at least ten times. There is no known antigen for this receptor. Per-base qualities were not stored, and no clone one base away is much larger.

The chain was built from TRBV5-1 and TRBJ2-3; tentative D gene TRBD1, with 5 bases matching. Sequences were derived from CD4+ T cells sorted from PBMCs, sampled on the day of the yellow fever booster vaccination. The origin of this receptor is a young man who received the YFV17D yellow fever vaccine. In nucleotide form, the sequence is TGCGCCAGCAGAGACCCAGGGCCGGAAGATACGCAGTATTTT. Translated, it gives CASRDPGPEDTQYF.